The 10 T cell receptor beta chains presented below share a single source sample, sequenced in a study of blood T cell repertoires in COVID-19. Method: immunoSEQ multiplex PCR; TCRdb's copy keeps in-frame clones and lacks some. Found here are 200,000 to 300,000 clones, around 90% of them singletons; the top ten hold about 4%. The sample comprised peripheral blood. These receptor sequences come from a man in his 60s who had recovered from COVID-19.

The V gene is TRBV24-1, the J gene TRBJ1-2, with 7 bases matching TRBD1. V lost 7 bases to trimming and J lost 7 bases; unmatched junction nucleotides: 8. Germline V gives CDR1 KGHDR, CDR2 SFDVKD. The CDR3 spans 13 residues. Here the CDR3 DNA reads TGTGCCACCAGCGAAACAGGGGCGGGTGGCTACACCTTC. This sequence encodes CATSETGAGGYTF.

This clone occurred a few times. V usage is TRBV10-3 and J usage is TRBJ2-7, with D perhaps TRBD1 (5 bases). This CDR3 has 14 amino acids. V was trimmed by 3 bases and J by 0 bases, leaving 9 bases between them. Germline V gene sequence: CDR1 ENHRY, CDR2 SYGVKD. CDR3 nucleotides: TGTGCCATCAGTGATTCGACAGACTCCTACGAGCAGTACTTC. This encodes CAISDSTDSYEQYF.

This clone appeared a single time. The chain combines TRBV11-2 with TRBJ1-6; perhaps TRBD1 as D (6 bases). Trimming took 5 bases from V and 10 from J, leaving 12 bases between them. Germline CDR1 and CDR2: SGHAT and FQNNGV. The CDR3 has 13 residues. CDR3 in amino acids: CASSLDRSSPLHF. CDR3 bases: TGTGCCAGCAGCCTGGACAGATCCTCACCCCTCCACTTT.

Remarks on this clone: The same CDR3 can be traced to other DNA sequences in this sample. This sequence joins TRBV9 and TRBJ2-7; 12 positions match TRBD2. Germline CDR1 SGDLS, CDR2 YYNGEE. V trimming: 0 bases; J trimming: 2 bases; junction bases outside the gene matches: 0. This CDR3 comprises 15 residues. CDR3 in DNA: TGTGCCAGCAGCGTAGGACTAGCGGGAGCCTACGAGCAGTACTTC. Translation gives CASSVGLAGAYEQYF.

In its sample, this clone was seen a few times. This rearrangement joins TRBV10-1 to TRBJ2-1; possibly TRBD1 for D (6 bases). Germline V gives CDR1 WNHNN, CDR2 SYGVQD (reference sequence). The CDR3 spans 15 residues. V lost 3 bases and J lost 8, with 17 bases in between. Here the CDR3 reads CASSESRVNRDEQFF. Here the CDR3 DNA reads TGCGCCAGCAGTGAATCCAGGGTTAACAGGGATGAGCAGTTCTTC.

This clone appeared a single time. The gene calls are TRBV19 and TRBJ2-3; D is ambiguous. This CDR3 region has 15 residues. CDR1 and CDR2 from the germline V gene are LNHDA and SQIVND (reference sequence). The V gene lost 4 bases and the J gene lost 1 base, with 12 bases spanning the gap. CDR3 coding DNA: TGTGCCAGTAGTACCACTAAATGGCGCACAGATACGCAGTATTTT. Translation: CASSTTKWRTDTQYF.

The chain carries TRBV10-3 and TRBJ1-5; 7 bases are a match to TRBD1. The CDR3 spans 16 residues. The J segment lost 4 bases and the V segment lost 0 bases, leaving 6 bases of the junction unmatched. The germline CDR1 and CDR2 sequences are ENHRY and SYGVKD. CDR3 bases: TGTGCCATCAGTGAGTCGATGTTGACAGGGAATCAGCCCCAGCATTTT. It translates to CAISESMLTGNQPQHF.

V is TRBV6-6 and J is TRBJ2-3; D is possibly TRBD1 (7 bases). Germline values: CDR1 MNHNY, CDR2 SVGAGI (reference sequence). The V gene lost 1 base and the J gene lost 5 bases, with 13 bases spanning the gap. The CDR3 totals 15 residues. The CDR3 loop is CASSYWRGQGDTQYF. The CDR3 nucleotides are TGTGCCAGCAGTTACTGGAGGGGGCAGGGAGATACGCAGTATTTT.

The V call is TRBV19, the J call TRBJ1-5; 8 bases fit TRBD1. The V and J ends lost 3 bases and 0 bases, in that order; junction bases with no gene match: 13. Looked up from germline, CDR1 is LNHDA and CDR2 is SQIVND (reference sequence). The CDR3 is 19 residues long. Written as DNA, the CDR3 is TGTGCCAGTAGTATCACTAGGACAGGGACCCGAAATAGCAATCAGCCCCAGCATTTT. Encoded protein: CASSITRTGTRNSNQPQHF.

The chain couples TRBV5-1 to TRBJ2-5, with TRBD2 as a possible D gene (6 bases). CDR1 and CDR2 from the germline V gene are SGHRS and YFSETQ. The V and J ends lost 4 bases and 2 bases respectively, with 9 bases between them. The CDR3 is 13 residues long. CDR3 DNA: TGCGCCAGCAGCCGTAGCGGACAAGAGACCCAGTACTTC. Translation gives CASSRSGQETQYF.